The 16 T cell receptor beta chains in this list originate from one sample, sequenced in a study of cytomegalovirus exposure and HLA in healthy donors. PCR employed 60 Vbeta and 13 Jbeta primers. TCRdb keeps only in-frame clones here, not all; method: immunoSEQ multiplex PCR. The table lists some 130,000 clones, nearly 80% of them singletons. Sequencing input: PBMCs. The receptors derive from a man aged 30 to 45 in good health and CMV-seronegative.

The J gene is TRBJ1-2, the V gene TRBV9, with TRBD1 identical over 10 bases. CDR1 is SGDLS, CDR2 YYNGEE, per germline. The CDR3 consists of 14 residues. V lost 4 bases and J lost 5; bases outside the gene matches: 5. For the CDR3, the DNA is TGTGCCAGCAGCCCCGGGACAGGGGAATATGGCTACACCTTC. Its protein is CASSPGTGEYGYTF. The complete variable domain, with remaining parts taken from reference TRBV9 and TRBJ1-2, reads DSGVTQTPKHLITATGQRVTLRCSPRSGDLSVYWYQQSLDQGLQFLIQYYNGEERAKGNILERFSAQQFPDLHSELNLSSLELGDSALYFCASSPGTGEYGYTFGSGTRLTVV.

The rearrangement links TRBV30 to TRBJ2-3, with 8 bases identical to TRBD1. The V and J ends lost 2 bases and 5 bases, in that order; junction bases with no gene match: 12. The CDR3 has 16 amino acids. Germline V gene data show CDR1 as GTSNPN and CDR2 as SVGIG (reference sequence). The chain's CDR3 is CAWSRKQQGAGDTQYF. The CDR3 nucleotides read TGTGCCTGGAGTCGGAAGCAGCAGGGGGCGGGAGATACGCAGTATTTT. Using reference TRBV30 and TRBJ2-3 for the parts outside the CDR3, the full variable domain is SQTIHQWPATLVQPVGSPLSLECTVEGTSNPNLYWYRQAAGRGLQLLFYSVGIGQISSEVPQNLSASRPQDRQFILSSKKLLLSDSGFYLCAWSRKQQGAGDTQYFGPGTRLTVL.

This clone turned up a few times. The chain employs TRBV5-6 and TRBJ2-3, with 10 bases matching TRBD2. The ends lost 4 bases at V and 6 bases at J; junction bases unmatched: 5. The CDR3 extends over 14 amino acids. Germline CDR1 and CDR2: SGHDT and YYEEEE. The CDR3 region has the DNA TGTGCCAGCAGCACCAGCGGGAGGGCTGATACGCAGTATTTT. This sequence encodes CASSTSGRADTQYF.

The rearrangement links TRBV13 to TRBJ1-2; 7 positions match TRBD1. V dropped 5 bases and J dropped 7; count of bases not matched to a gene: 13. This CDR3 spans 15 amino acids. Per germline, CDR1 PRHDT and CDR2 FYEKMQ (reference sequence). The DNA for the CDR3 is TGTGCCAGCAGCAGACAGGGAGTTGGTCTTTCTGGCTACACCTTC. This gives the protein CASSRQGVGLSGYTF. Full variable domain (missing parts from reference TRBV13 and TRBJ1-2): AAGVIQSPRHLIKEKRETATLKCYPIPRHDTVYWYQQGPGQDPQFLISFYEKMQSDKGSIPDRFSAQQFSDYHSELNMSSLELGDSALYFCASSRQGVGLSGYTFGSGTRLTVV.

V and J are TRBV9 and TRBJ2-1; 8 bases align to TRBD2. The CDR3 has 13 residues. The J segment lost 9 bases and the V segment lost 0 bases, leaving 2 bases of the junction unmatched. CDR1 and CDR2 (germline): SGDLS, YYNGEE. CDR3 bases: TGTGCCAGCAGCGTAGTGAGCGGGGGTGAGCAGTTCTTC. It translates to CASSVVSGGEQFF.

This chain connects TRBV13 to TRBJ2-7; 9 bases line up with TRBD2. Germline values: CDR1 PRHDT, CDR2 FYEKMQ (reference sequence). V shed 2 bases and J 6 bases; nucleotides not matched to a gene: 8. The CDR3 sequence is 15 residues long. Here the CDR3 DNA reads TGTGCCAGCAGCTTAAGGGCTAGCGGGATCATCGAGCAGTACTTC. Its translation: CASSLRASGIIEQYF.

The DNA of the CDR3 is TGTGCCAGCAGTTTAGTACTAGTGCTCTACAATGAGCAGTTCTTC. As protein: CASSLVLVLYNEQFF. The V call is TRBV28, the J call TRBJ2-1, with D perhaps TRBD2 (5 bases). The CDR3 sequence is 15 residues long. Trimming left V 2 bases short and J 3 bases short, with 11 bases between. Germline loops: CDR1 MDHEN, CDR2 SYDVKM. The full variable domain, completed using reference TRBV28 and TRBJ2-1, is DVKVTQSSRYLVKRTGEKVFLECVQDMDHENMFWYRQDPGLGLRLIYFSYDVKMKEKGDIPEGYSVSREKKERFSLILESASTNQTSMYLCASSLVLVLYNEQFFGPGTRLTVL.

The chain is built from TRBV7-2 and TRBJ1-3, with no clear D. V dropped 1 base and J dropped 2 bases, with 6 bases sitting between them. The CDR3 runs to 14 residues. Germline V CDR1 and CDR2: SGHTA, FQGNSA. CDR3: CASSLGSPGNTIYF. CDR3 sequence (DNA): TGTGCCAGCAGCTTAGGCAGTCCTGGAAACACCATATATTTT.

This clone has just a few counts. This chain links TRBV7-6 with TRBJ1-1, with D perhaps matching TRBD1 (5 bases). This CDR3 comprises 13 residues. The germline V and J ends were trimmed by 3 bases and 1 base, with 6 bases remaining between them. Germline V CDR1 and CDR2: SGHVS, FNYEAQ. The CDR3, as DNA: TGTGCCAGCAGCTTTACAGGGAACACTGAAGCTTTCTTT. Amino acids: CASSFTGNTEAFF.

This clone was seen just once. The chain employs TRBV5-6 and TRBJ2-3; unclear D gene. This CDR3 region has 11 residues. Germline V gene lookup returns CDR1 SGHDT and CDR2 YYEEEE. Trimming took 3 bases from V and 5 from J, leaving 4 bases between them. CDR3 region: CASSSQDTQYF. The CDR3 coding sequence is TGTGCCAGCAGCTCCCAAGATACGCAGTATTTT.

The genes are TRBV7-2 and TRBJ2-3, with a possible D match to TRBD2 (6 bases). This CDR3 contains 17 residues. V lost 1 base, J lost 9 bases, and 23 bases lay in between. In germline, CDR1 is SGHTA, CDR2 FQGNSA. CDR3 nucleotides: TGTGCCAGCAGCTTAGGGCTAGCGCCGGACCCACATAGAACGCAGTATTTT. It encodes CASSLGLAPDPHRTQYF.

The chain is built from TRBV10-2 and TRBJ1-5; 7 bases agree with TRBD1. J gave up 3 bases and V 4 bases, and 9 bases lay outside the gene matches. This CDR3 region has 16 residues. CDR1 and CDR2 from the germline V gene are WSHSY and SAAADI. The CDR3 region is CASSGAAGGSNQPQHF. In nucleotides, the CDR3 is TGCGCCAGCAGTGGGGCGGCAGGGGGATCCAATCAGCCCCAGCATTTT.

The chain is built from TRBV5-6 and TRBJ2-2, with D possibly TRBD2 on 6 matching bases. Trimming removed 3 bases at V and 2 bases at J, with 8 bases between. This CDR3 contains 14 residues. In germline, CDR1 is SGHDT, CDR2 YYEEEE. Written as DNA, the CDR3 is TGTGCCAGCAGCTCCGGGACTAACACCGGGGAGCTGTTTTTT. It encodes CASSSGTNTGELFF.

The chain uses TRBV9 and TRBJ2-5; TRBD2 matches at 8 bases. Germline V CDR1 and CDR2: SGDLS, YYNGEE. There are 16 residues in the CDR3. V was pared by 4 bases and J by 5 bases, with 13 bases of the junction left unmatched. This CDR3 reads CASSPRAGGDVETQYF. CDR3 in DNA: TGTGCCAGCAGCCCTAGGGCGGGGGGAGACGTCGAGACCCAGTACTTC.

V gene TRBV19 combines with J gene TRBJ1-1, with no clear D. Germline V lookup: CDR1 LNHDA, CDR2 SQIVND (reference sequence). The CDR3 has 13 amino acids. V shed 9 bases and J shed 5 bases, with 16 bases lying between them. The CDR3 bases are TGTGCCAGAATAGGAGGTTCTCCGACTGAAGCTTTCTTT. This translates into CARIGGSPTEAFF.

The chain couples TRBV14 to TRBJ2-1, with TRBD1 identical over 8 bases. CDR1 and CDR2 from the germline V gene are SGHDN and FVKESK. With 6 bases clipped from V and 4 bases from J, the junction kept 2 bases outside the gene matches. CDR3 length: 13 amino acids. This CDR3 reads CASSWDRYNEQFF. CDR3 nucleotides: TGTGCCAGCAGTTGGGACAGGTACAATGAGCAGTTCTTC.